Listed below are T cell receptor beta chains from one sample, sequenced in a study of lymphopenia after photon versus proton radiotherapy. Using immunoSEQ multiplex PCR, the repertoire was profiled, and TCRdb retains in-frame clones only, with some absent. The sample carries 15,000 to 20,000 clones, 80% to 95% recorded once. The sample was peripheral blood, taken from a patient treated with photon-based radiotherapy. Receptors were obtained from a woman in her thirties or forties with cholangiocarcinoma. The CDR3 runs from the conserved cysteine through the conserved F or W. The order of the fields is D gene, V gene, J gene, clone size, CDR3 DNA, CDR3 protein. D genes are given only for firm matches. Clone size appears in some rows only: once, few, many, or a class for an expanded clone.

D: -; V: TRBV21-1; J: TRBJ2-2; size: -; DNA: TGTGCCAGCAGCAACCCTAAGGGGACCGGGGAGCTGTTTTTT; CDR3: CASSNPKGTGELFF
D: -; V: TRBV27; J: TRBJ1-6; size: -; DNA: TGTGCCAGCAGTTTGGACAAGGGCTATAATTCACCCCTCCACTTT; CDR3: CASSLDKGYNSPLHF
D: -; V: TRBV9; J: TRBJ1-2; size: few; DNA: TGTGCCAGCAGCGTGTTGAATTGGCTCACCTTC; CDR3: CASSVLNWLTF
D: -; V: TRBV7-9; J: TRBJ2-5; size: -; DNA: TGTGCCAGCAGCTTCGGTGGGGCCGACATTCAAGAGACCCAGTACTTC; CDR3: CASSFGGADIQETQYF
D: TRBD1; V: TRBV5-1; J: TRBJ1-2; size: -; DNA: TGCGCCAGCAGCTTGGCAGGGGGCGGCAACTATGGCTACACCTTC; CDR3: CASSLAGGGNYGYTF
D: -; V: TRBV6-5; J: TRBJ2-7; size: -; DNA: TGTGCCAGCAGTTATGGGGACTCCTACGAGCAGTACTTC; CDR3: CASSYGDSYEQYF
D: -; V: TRBV6-5; J: TRBJ1-2; size: -; DNA: TGTGCCAGCAGTTACAATCGGCAGGGGAATGGCTACACCTTC; CDR3: CASSYNRQGNGYTF
D: TRBD2; V: TRBV19; J: TRBJ2-7; size: -; DNA: TGTGCCAGTAGTATTCAGGGCGGGAGAGGCGAGCAGTACTTC; CDR3: CASSIQGGRGEQYF
D: -; V: TRBV28; J: TRBJ1-1; size: -; DNA: TGTGCCAGCAGTTTACGGACTGAAGCTTTCTTT; CDR3: CASSLRTEAFF
D: -; V: TRBV15; J: TRBJ2-5; size: -; DNA: TGTGCCACCAGCAGAGAGGGCCCTGGTAAGACCCAGTACTTC; CDR3: CATSREGPGKTQYF
D: -; V: TRBV5-5; J: TRBJ2-1; size: -; DNA: TGTGCCAGCAGCTTGCTCCCGGATTCATACAATGAGCAGTTCTTC; CDR3: CASSLLPDSYNEQFF
D: -; V: TRBV5-3; J: TRBJ2-1; size: -; DNA: TGTGCCAGAAGCTACCGACAGGCAGCTCCGAAGAACAATGAGCAGTTCTTC; CDR3: CARSYRQAAPKNNEQFF
D: -; V: TRBV27; J: TRBJ2-1; size: -; DNA: TGTGCCAGCACCCAAAGGCTAGACCGCGACAATGAGCAGTTCTTC; CDR3: CASTQRLDRDNEQFF
D: -; V: TRBV7-9; J: TRBJ1-1; size: -; DNA: TGTGCCAGCAGCTTAGTTTTAGCGAACACTGAAGCTTTCTTT; CDR3: CASSLVLANTEAFF
D: -; V: TRBV30; J: TRBJ1-2; size: -; DNA: TGTGCCTGGGGGGTCCGTGGGGCTGGGTTAGGCTACACCTTC; CDR3: CAWGVRGAGLGYTF
D: -; V: TRBV6-6; J: TRBJ1-1; size: -; DNA: TGTGCCAGCAACCCATGGGTGAACACTGAAGCTTTCTTT; CDR3: CASNPWVNTEAFF
D: -; V: TRBV6-5; J: TRBJ2-5; size: -; DNA: TGTGCCAGCAGTCCCCGGACCATCATCCGGGAGACCCAGTACTTC; CDR3: CASSPRTIIRETQYF
D: TRBD1; V: TRBV5-1; J: TRBJ2-7; size: -; DNA: TGCGCCAGCAGCTCAGTACAGGGGTTAGAGCAGTACTTC; CDR3: CASSSVQGLEQYF
D: -; V: TRBV5-1; J: TRBJ1-1; size: once; DNA: TGCGCCAGCAGCTTGGATTCGTTCAACACTGAAGCTTTCTTT; CDR3: CASSLDSFNTEAFF
D: -; V: TRBV27; J: TRBJ2-7; size: -; DNA: TGTGCCAGCACCCGTTTTGGCAGCCAGGGAACAAACGAGCAGTACTTC; CDR3: CASTRFGSQGTNEQYF
D: -; V: TRBV28; J: TRBJ1-2; size: -; DNA: TGTGCCAGCAGTTTCGGGAGGGATCGATATGGCTACACCTTC; CDR3: CASSFGRDRYGYTF
D: -; V: TRBV7-9; J: TRBJ1-2; size: once; DNA: TGTGCCAGCAGCCCCGGGACACTGTTCGGGGGCTACACCTTC; CDR3: CASSPGTLFGGYTF
D: -; V: TRBV6-5; J: TRBJ2-7; size: -; DNA: TGTGCCAGCAGTTACTTGGGACGAGAGCAGTACTTC; CDR3: CASSYLGREQYF
D: -; V: TRBV28; J: TRBJ1-1; size: once; DNA: TGTGCCAGCAGTTTGGGGGCGTATAACACTGAAGCTTTCTTT; CDR3: CASSLGAYNTEAFF
D: -; V: TRBV5-1; J: TRBJ2-1; size: -; DNA: TGCGCCAGCAGCGTTGCCGGGAACCCCCAAGAGCAGTTCTTC; CDR3: CASSVAGNPQEQFF
D: TRBD1; V: TRBV7-2; J: TRBJ2-7; size: -; DNA: TGTGCCAGCAGCCCGACAGGGGCCTACGAGCAGTACTTC; CDR3: CASSPTGAYEQYF
D: -; V: TRBV6-5; J: TRBJ2-3; size: few; DNA: TGTGCCAGCAGTTACTCGGAAGGGAGCACAGATACGCAGTATTTT; CDR3: CASSYSEGSTDTQYF
D: -; V: TRBV6-6; J: TRBJ2-7; size: -; DNA: TGTGCCAGCAGTCCCGGACTCCTCTACGAGCAGTACTTC; CDR3: CASSPGLLYEQYF
D: TRBD1; V: TRBV6-5; J: TRBJ1-2; size: few; DNA: TGTGCCAGCAGGGCGGGACAGGTTAACTATGGCTACACCTTC; CDR3: CASRAGQVNYGYTF
D: TRBD1; V: TRBV30; J: TRBJ1-2; size: -; DNA: TGTGCCTGGACGGGACAGCGAACTAACTATGGCTACACCTTC; CDR3: CAWTGQRTNYGYTF
D: -; V: TRBV6-1; J: TRBJ1-3; size: -; DNA: TGTGCCAGCAGTGTGGGGGGTCTGGGTGACTCTGGAAACACCATATATTTT; CDR3: CASSVGGLGDSGNTIYF
D: TRBD2; V: TRBV9; J: TRBJ2-1; size: -; DNA: TGTGCCAGCAGCGTAGGCGGGAGGGCCTCCTACAATGAGCAGTTCTTC; CDR3: CASSVGGRASYNEQFF
D: -; V: TRBV2; J: TRBJ2-3; size: -; DNA: TGTGCCAGCAGTGTAATTGACACAGATACGCAGTATTTT; CDR3: CASSVIDTDTQYF
D: -; V: TRBV25-1; J: TRBJ2-1; size: -; DNA: TGTGCCAGCAGGGGTCTGAGCCCCTACAATGAGCAGTTCTTC; CDR3: CASRGLSPYNEQFF
D: -; V: TRBV21-1; J: TRBJ2-5; size: -; DNA: TGTGCCAGCAGCAAAGCCTCGACAGCCCAAGAGACCCAGTACTTC; CDR3: CASSKASTAQETQYF
D: -; V: TRBV5-4; J: TRBJ2-1; size: -; DNA: TGTGCCAGCAGCATTGTCACGGCGAGGGAGCAGTTCTTC; CDR3: CASSIVTAREQFF
D: -; V: TRBV5-8; J: TRBJ1-2; size: -; DNA: TGTGCCAGCAGCCTCCCGGACAACTTAGCTAACTATGGCTACACCTTC; CDR3: CASSLPDNLANYGYTF
D: -; V: TRBV7-9; J: TRBJ1-1; size: -; DNA: TGTGCCAGCAGCTTACCCGGCCCCACTGAAGCTTTCTTT; CDR3: CASSLPGPTEAFF
D: TRBD1; V: TRBV7-9; J: TRBJ1-1; size: -; DNA: TGTGCCAGCAGCTTAGGGGACAGGTGGGCCACTGAAGCTTTCTTT; CDR3: CASSLGDRWATEAFF
D: -; V: TRBV5-1; J: TRBJ2-7; size: -; DNA: TGCGCCAGCAGCCCAAACAGCTACGAGCAGTACTTC; CDR3: CASSPNSYEQYF
D: -; V: TRBV5-1; J: TRBJ1-6; size: -; DNA: TGCGCCAGTAAACAGGTGGATAATTCACCCCTCCACTTT; CDR3: CASKQVDNSPLHF
D: -; V: TRBV1; J: TRBJ2-2; size: -; DNA: TGCACCAGCAGCCAACCGAGACTGGCGGGGGGGCCTTTGGACACCGGGGAGCTGTTTTTT; CDR3: CTSSQPRLAGGPLDTGELFF
D: -; V: TRBV9; J: TRBJ2-7; size: -; DNA: TGTGCCAGCAGCGTAGAGCGCGGCGAGCAGTACTTC; CDR3: CASSVERGEQYF
D: -; V: TRBV11-2; J: TRBJ1-1; size: once; DNA: TGTGCCAGCAGCTTAGTGGGCAGGGGTGTTGGAAACGCTGAAGCTTTCTTT; CDR3: CASSLVGRGVGNAEAFF
D: -; V: TRBV7-2; J: TRBJ2-3; size: -; DNA: TGTGCCAGCAGCTCTTTGACTAGGGGAGAGGATACGCAGTATTTT; CDR3: CASSSLTRGEDTQYF
D: TRBD1; V: TRBV7-3; J: TRBJ1-4; size: -; DNA: TGTGCCAGCAGCTTGAACCGGGACAGGGGCCTCGAAGGAGAAAAACTGTTTTTT; CDR3: CASSLNRDRGLEGEKLFF
D: -; V: TRBV27; J: TRBJ2-1; size: -; DNA: TGTGCCAGCAGTTTTTTTAGCGGAGCCTACAATGAGCAGTTCTTC; CDR3: CASSFFSGAYNEQFF
D: -; V: TRBV29-1; J: TRBJ1-2; size: -; DNA: TGCAGCGTTGAGGGGGGGCGTTATGGCTACACCTTC; CDR3: CSVEGGRYGYTF
D: -; V: TRBV9; J: TRBJ2-1; size: -; DNA: TGTGCCAGCAGCGTAGTGGGCGGTGAGCAGTTCTTC; CDR3: CASSVVGGEQFF
D: -; V: TRBV4-1; J: TRBJ1-5; size: -; DNA: TGCGCCAGCAGCCAAGATCTAGCCGGGAGCAATCAGCCCCAGCATTTT; CDR3: CASSQDLAGSNQPQHF